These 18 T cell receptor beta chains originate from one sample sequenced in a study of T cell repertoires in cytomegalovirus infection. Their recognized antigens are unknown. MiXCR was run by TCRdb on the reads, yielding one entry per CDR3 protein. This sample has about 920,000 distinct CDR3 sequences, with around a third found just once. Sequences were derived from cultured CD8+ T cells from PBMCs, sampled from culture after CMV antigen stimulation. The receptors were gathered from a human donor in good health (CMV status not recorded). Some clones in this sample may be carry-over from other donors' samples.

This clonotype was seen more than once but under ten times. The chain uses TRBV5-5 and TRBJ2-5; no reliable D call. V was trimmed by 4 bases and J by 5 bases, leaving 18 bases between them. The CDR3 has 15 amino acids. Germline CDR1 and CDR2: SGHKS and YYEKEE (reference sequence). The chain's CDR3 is CASSGWEGPRETQYF. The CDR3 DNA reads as TGTGCCAGCAGCGGCTGGGAAGGCCCTCGGGAGACCCAGTACTTC. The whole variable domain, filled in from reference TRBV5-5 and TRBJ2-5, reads DAGVTQSPTHLIKTRGQQVTLRCSPISGHKSVSWYQQVLGQGPQFIFQYYEKEERGRGNFPDRFSARQFPNYSSELNVNALLLGDSALYLCASSGWEGPRETQYFGPGTRLLVL.

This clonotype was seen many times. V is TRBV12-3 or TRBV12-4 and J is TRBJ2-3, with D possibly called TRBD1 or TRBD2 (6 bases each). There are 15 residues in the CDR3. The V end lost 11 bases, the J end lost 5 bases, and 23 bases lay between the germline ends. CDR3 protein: CACDSRGQGGDTQYF. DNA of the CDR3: TGTGCCTGTGACAGCAGGGGCCAGGGAGGAGATACGCAGTATTTT.

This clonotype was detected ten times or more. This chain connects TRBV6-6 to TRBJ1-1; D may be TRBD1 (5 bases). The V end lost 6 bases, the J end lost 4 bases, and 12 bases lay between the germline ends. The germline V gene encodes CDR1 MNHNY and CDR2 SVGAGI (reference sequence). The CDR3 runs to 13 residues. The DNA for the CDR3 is TGTGCCAGCAGAGAGACAGCAGGCACTGAAGCTTTCTTT. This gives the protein CASRETAGTEAFF.

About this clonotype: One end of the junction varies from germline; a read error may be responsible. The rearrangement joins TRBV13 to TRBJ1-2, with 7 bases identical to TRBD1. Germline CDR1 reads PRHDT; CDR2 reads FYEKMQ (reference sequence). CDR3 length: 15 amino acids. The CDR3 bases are TGTGCCAGCAGCTTAAAGGGGGCGCGTTACTATGGCTGCACCTTC. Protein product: CASSLKGARYYGCTF.

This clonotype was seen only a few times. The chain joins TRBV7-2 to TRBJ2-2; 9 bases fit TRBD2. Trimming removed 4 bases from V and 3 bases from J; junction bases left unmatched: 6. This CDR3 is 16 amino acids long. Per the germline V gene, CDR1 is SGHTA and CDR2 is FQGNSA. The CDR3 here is CASSSPGLAYTGELFF. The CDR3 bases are TGTGCCAGCAGCTCTCCGGGACTAGCATACACCGGGGAGCTGTTTTTT. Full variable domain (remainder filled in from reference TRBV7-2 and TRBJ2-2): GAGVSQSPSNKVTEKGKDVELRCDPISGHTALYWYRQSLGQGLEFLIYFQGNSAPDKSGLPSDRFSAERTGGSVSTLTIQRTQQEDSAVYLCASSSPGLAYTGELFFGEGSRLTVL.

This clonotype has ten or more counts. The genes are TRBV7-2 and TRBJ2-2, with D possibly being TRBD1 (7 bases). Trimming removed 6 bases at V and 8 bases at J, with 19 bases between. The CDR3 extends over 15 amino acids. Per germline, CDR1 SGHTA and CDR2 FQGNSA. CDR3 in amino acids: CASSPGGRSLGELFF. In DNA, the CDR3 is TGTGCCAGCAGTCCAGGGGGGCGGAGTCTGGGGGAGCTGTTTTTT. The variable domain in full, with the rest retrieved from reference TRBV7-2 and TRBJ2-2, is GAGVSQSPSNKVTEKGKDVELRCDPISGHTALYWYRQSLGQGLEFLIYFQGNSAPDKSGLPSDRFSAERTGGSVSTLTIQRTQQEDSAVYLCASSPGGRSLGELFFGEGSRLTVL.

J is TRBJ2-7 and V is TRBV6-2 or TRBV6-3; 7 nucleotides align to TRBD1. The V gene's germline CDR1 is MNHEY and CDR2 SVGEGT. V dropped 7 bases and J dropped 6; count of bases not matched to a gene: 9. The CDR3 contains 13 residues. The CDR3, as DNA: TGTGCCAGCACGGGACAGACTAATTGCGAGCAGTACGTC. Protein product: CASTGQTNCEQYV.

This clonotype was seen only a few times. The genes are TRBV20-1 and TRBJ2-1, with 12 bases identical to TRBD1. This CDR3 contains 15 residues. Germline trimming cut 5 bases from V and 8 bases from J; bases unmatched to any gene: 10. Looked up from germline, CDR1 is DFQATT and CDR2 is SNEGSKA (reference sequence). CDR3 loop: CSAAMGQGAGYEQFF. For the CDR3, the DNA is TGCAGTGCTGCCATGGGACAGGGGGCGGGTTATGAGCAGTTCTTC.

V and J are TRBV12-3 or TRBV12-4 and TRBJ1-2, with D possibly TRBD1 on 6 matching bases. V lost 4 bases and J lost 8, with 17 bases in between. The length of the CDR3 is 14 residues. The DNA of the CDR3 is TGTGCCAGCAGTTCGTACCCGACAGGCGAGGGCTACACCTTC. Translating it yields CASSSYPTGEGYTF.

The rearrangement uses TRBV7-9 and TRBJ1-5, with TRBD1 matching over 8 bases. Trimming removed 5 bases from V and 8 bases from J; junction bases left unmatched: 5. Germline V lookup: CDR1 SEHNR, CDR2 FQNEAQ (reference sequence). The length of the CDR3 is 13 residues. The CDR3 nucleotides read TGTGCCAGCAGCGCTGACAGGGGTGAGCCCCAGCATTTT. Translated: CASSADRGEPQHF.

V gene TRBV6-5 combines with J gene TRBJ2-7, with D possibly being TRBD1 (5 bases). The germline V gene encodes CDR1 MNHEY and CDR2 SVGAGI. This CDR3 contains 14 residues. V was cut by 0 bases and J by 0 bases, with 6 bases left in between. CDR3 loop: CASSYSGPSYEQYF. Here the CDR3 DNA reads TGTGCCAGCAGTTACTCGGGGCCCTCCTACGAGCAGTACTTC.

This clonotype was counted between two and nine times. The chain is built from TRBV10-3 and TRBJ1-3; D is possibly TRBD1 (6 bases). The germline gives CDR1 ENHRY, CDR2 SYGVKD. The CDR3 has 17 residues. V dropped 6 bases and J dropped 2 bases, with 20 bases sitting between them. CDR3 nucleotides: TGTGCCATCAGAACAGGGCTTTCGTTTGCTGCTGGAAACACCATATATTTT. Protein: CAIRTGLSFAAGNTIYF.

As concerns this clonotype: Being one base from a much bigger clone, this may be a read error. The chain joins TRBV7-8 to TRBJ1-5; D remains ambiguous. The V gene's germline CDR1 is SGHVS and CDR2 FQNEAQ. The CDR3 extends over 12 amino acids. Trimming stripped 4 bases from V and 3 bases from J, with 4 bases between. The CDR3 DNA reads TGTGCCAGCAGCTCACACAATCAGCCCCAGCATTTT. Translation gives CASSSHNQPQHF.

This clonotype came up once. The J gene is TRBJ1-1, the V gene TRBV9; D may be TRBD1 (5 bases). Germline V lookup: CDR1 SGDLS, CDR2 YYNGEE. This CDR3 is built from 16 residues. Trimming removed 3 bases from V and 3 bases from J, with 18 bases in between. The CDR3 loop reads CASSGYGGGGDTEAFF. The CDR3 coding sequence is TGTGCCAGCAGCGGCTACGGTGGTGGGGGTGACACTGAAGCTTTCTTT.

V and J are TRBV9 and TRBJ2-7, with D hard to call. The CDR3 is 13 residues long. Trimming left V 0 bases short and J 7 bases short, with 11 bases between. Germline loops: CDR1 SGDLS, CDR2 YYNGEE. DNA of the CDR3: TGTGCCAGCAGCGTAGCTCCAACGAGGGAGCAGTACTTC. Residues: CASSVAPTREQYF.

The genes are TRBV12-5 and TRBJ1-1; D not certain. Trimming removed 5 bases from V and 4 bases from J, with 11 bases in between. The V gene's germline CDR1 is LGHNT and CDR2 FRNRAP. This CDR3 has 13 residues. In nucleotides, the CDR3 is TGTGCTAGTGGTCCTACCTCGGGCACTGAAGCTTTCTTT. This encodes CASGPTSGTEAFF.

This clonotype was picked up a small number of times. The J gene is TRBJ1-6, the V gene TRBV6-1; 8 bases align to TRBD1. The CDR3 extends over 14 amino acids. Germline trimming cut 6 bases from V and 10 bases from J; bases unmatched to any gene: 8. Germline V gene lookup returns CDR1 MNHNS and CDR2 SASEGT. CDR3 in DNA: TGTGCCAGCAGCTCCTGGACAGGGATGTCACCCCTCCACTTT. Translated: CASSSWTGMSPLHF.

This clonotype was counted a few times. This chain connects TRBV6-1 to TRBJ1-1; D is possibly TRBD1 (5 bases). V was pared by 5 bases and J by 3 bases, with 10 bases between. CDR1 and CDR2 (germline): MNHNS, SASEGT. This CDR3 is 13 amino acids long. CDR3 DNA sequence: TGTGCCAGCAGTTCCCCAGGGTACACTGAAGCTTTCTTT. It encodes CASSSPGYTEAFF.